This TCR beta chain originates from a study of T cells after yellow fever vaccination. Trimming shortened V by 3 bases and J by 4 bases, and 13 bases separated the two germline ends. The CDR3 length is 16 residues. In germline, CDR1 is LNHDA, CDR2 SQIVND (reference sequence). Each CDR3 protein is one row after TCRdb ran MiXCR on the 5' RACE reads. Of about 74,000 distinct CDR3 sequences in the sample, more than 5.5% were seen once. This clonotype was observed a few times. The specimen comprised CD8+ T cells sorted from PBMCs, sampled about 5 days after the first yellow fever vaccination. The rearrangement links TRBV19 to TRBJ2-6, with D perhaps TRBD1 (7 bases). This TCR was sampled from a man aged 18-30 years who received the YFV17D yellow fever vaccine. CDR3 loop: CASSIAGGRGANVLTF. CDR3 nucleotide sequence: TGTGCCAGTAGTATCGCAGGGGGGCGCGGGGCCAACGTCCTGACTTTC. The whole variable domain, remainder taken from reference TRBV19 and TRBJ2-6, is DGGITQSPKYLFRKEGQNVTLSCEQNLNHDAMYWYRQDPGQGLRLIYYSQIVNDFQKGDIAEGYSVSREKKESFPLTVTSAQKNPTAFYLCASSIAGGRGANVLTFGAGSRLTVL.